This T cell receptor (beta chain) was recovered during a study of CD8 T cells in ankylosing spondylitis. Germline V gene lookup returns CDR1 DFQATT and CDR2 SNEGSKA (reference sequence). The CDR3 totals 16 residues. V was shortened by 2 bases and J by 0 bases, with 15 bases between the two germline ends. Overall study findings and caveats: With a CD8+ phenotype, disease-linked clones were relatively rare in peripheral blood. There was reportedly significant enrichment of clones that were disease-linked in matched ankylosing spondylitis synovial fluid. A number of the motif variants had already been described in reactive arthritis synovial fluid and blood. Made up of eight highly homologous variants, a TCR beta motif appeared characteristic of ankylosing spondylitis blood.

By quantitative 5'-RACE with molecular barcodes, the TCR beta libraries were made. TCRdb processed the 5' RACE reads anew with MiXCR; each CDR3 protein has one entry. The table includes around 480,000 distinct CDR3 sequences, under 20% detected once. Notes on this clonotype: What it binds is unknown.

The chain recombines TRBV20-1 with TRBJ2-3, with a possible D match to TRBD2 (6 bases). Input material: blood, either unsorted or a sorted T cell fraction (not recorded which). This TCR was recovered from a male donor with ankylosing spondylitis. As DNA, the CDR3 is TGCAGTGCTAGATTGAGCGGGTACTCTAGCACAGATACGCAGTATTTT. Protein sequence: CSARLSGYSSTDTQYF.